This is a list of T cell receptor beta chains from one sample in a study of blood T cell repertoires in COVID-19. Libraries were prepared by immunoSEQ multiplex PCR; TCRdb keeps only in-frame clonotypes and omits some of them. Of about 280,000 clones detected, roughly 90% appear once; the ten largest clones hold about 2%. Specimen: peripheral blood. The receptors stem from a woman aged 45-59 years who had recovered from COVID-19. CDR3s include the opening cysteine and the closing phenylalanine or tryptophan. Fields, in order: D gene, V gene, clone size, J gene, CDR3 protein, CDR3 DNA. A D gene is named only where the DNA matches it firmly. Expanded clones are given a class, and other clones once, few, many or no size at all.

-,TRBV6-5,-,TRBJ2-7,CASIRGGEQYF,TGTGCCAGCATCCGTGGGGGGGAGCAGTACTTC
-,TRBV6-6,-,TRBJ1-5,CASSYPTGLGNQPQHF,TGTGCCAGCAGTTACCCCACCGGGTTGGGCAATCAGCCCCAGCATTTT
TRBD2,TRBV27,-,TRBJ2-5,CASSKAGVLETQYF,TGTGCCAGCAGCAAAGCGGGGGTACTGGAGACCCAGTACTTC
TRBD2,TRBV7-2,-,TRBJ2-7,CASSAQPTSGFYEQYF,TGTGCCAGCAGCGCACAACCGACTAGCGGATTCTACGAGCAGTACTTC
TRBD2,TRBV7-9,-,TRBJ2-1,CASSSLAGNEQFF,TGTGCCAGCAGCTCCCTAGCGGGCAATGAGCAGTTCTTC
-,TRBV9,-,TRBJ1-1,CASSASRGSQNSGTEAFF,TGTGCCAGCAGCGCCTCCCGAGGGTCCCAAAACTCGGGCACTGAAGCTTTCTTT
-,TRBV7-2,-,TRBJ1-2,CASSLVSGMGYGYTF,TGTGCCAGCAGCTTAGTTTCGGGGATGGGCTATGGCTACACCTTC
-,TRBV9,-,TRBJ1-6,CASSVAGTANSPLHF,TGTGCCAGCAGCGTAGCGGGTACCGCTAATTCACCCCTCCACTTT
-,TRBV30,-,TRBJ2-7,CAWSPGTAYEQYF,TGTGCCTGGAGTCCGGGTACCGCCTACGAGCAGTACTTC
-,TRBV30,-,TRBJ2-2,CAWNELTGTGELFF,TGTGCCTGGAATGAATTGACAGGAACCGGGGAGCTGTTTTTT
-,TRBV29-1,once,TRBJ2-3,CSVYRGSGMSDTQYF,TGCAGCGTGTACAGGGGTAGCGGAATGTCAGATACGCAGTATTTT
TRBD2,TRBV19,-,TRBJ2-5,CASSNSGRGETQYF,TGTGCCAGTAGTAACAGCGGGAGAGGGGAGACCCAGTACTTC
-,TRBV6-1,-,TRBJ1-5,CASSEWGRSPHQPQHF,TGTGCCAGCAGTGAATGGGGCAGGTCTCCCCATCAGCCCCAGCATTTT
-,TRBV6-5,-,TRBJ1-4,CASSPAGLNEKLFF,TGTGCCAGCAGTCCCGCAGGGTTGAATGAAAAACTGTTTTTT
-,TRBV5-1,-,TRBJ2-3,CASSLGPEGGPPTDTQYF,TGCGCCAGCAGCTTGGGGCCCGAGGGTGGCCCCCCCACAGATACGCAGTATTTT
TRBD1,TRBV6-6,-,TRBJ2-1,CASSPQPRQGGNEQFF,TGTGCCAGCAGTCCGCAACCCCGACAGGGCGGTAATGAGCAGTTCTTC
-,TRBV27,-,TRBJ1-1,CASSLWGGRGTEAFF,TGTGCCAGCAGTTTATGGGGGGGGCGGGGGACTGAAGCTTTCTTT
-,TRBV2,-,TRBJ1-1,CASSEAQRTEAFF,TGTGCCAGCAGTGAAGCGCAGAGGACTGAAGCTTTCTTT
-,TRBV18,-,TRBJ2-5,CASSPGETQYF,TGTGCCAGCTCACCTGGCGAGACCCAGTACTTC
TRBD1,TRBV7-2,-,TRBJ1-6,CASSLASRPRQGYNSPLHF,TGTGCCAGCAGCTTAGCGTCCCGACCCAGACAGGGATATAATTCACCCCTCCACTTT
-,TRBV30,-,TRBJ1-3,CAWNDLASSGNTIYF,TGTGCCTGGAACGATTTGGCCTCCTCTGGAAACACCATATATTTT
-,TRBV19,once,TRBJ1-4,CASSTIKAGMENEKLFF,TGTGCCAGTAGTACCATAAAGGCGGGGATGGAGAATGAAAAACTGTTTTTT
TRBD1,TRBV6-5,once,TRBJ1-2,CASSTHNQGAQGYTF,TGTGCCAGCAGTACACACAACCAGGGGGCTCAAGGCTACACCTTC
-,TRBV5-6,once,TRBJ1-2,CASSPGAAHYGYTF,TGTGCCAGCAGCCCCGGAGCCGCACACTATGGCTACACCTTC
-,TRBV25-1,-,TRBJ1-3,CASSEVGAGNTIYF,TGTGCCAGCAGTGAAGTCGGGGCTGGAAACACCATATATTTT
-,TRBV7-2,once,TRBJ2-5,CASSLRGSGGETQYF,TGTGCCAGCAGCTTAAGGGGGTCGGGCGGGGAGACCCAGTACTTC
-,TRBV7-2,-,TRBJ1-4,CASSWGQTNEKLFF,TGTGCCAGCAGCTGGGGGCAGACTAATGAAAAACTGTTTTTT
TRBD1,TRBV4-1,-,TRBJ2-7,CASSRPGQGSPEQYF,TGCGCCAGCAGCCGCCCGGGACAGGGGTCCCCCGAGCAGTACTTC
TRBD1,TRBV28,-,TRBJ2-3,CASSLFGQGARGVETDTQYF,TGTGCCAGCAGTTTATTTGGTCAGGGGGCTAGAGGAGTGGAGACGGATACGCAGTATTTT
-,TRBV11-2,-,TRBJ2-1,CASSLEPGSYNEQFF,TGTGCCAGCAGCTTAGAACCGGGGTCCTACAATGAGCAGTTCTTC
-,TRBV7-3,-,TRBJ2-7,CASGQDSRYEQYF,TGTGCCAGCGGCCAGGACAGTCGATACGAGCAGTACTTC
-,TRBV27,-,TRBJ1-1,CASSLRQGSTEAFF,TGTGCCAGCAGTTTGAGGCAGGGGAGCACTGAAGCTTTCTTT
TRBD1,TRBV7-9,-,TRBJ1-6,CASSPTGGGSPLHF,TGTGCCAGCAGCCCGACAGGGGGCGGTTCACCCCTCCACTTT
-,TRBV19,-,TRBJ1-1,CASSPRQYGTEAFF,TGTGCCAGTAGTCCCAGACAGTATGGGACTGAAGCTTTCTTT
-,TRBV2,-,TRBJ1-2,CASSKGRVSYGYTF,TGTGCCAGCAGTAAAGGTCGGGTTAGCTATGGCTACACCTTC
-,TRBV7-2,-,TRBJ1-5,CASSRGGPSNQPQHF,TGTGCCAGCAGCCGTGGAGGGCCCAGCAATCAGCCCCAGCATTTT
-,TRBV7-7,-,TRBJ2-5,CASSFLRMETQYF,TGTGCTAGCAGCTTCTTGCGGATGGAGACCCAGTACTTC
TRBD1,TRBV28,-,TRBJ2-7,CASSSSGQGAYEQYF,TGTGCCAGCAGTTCCTCCGGACAGGGGGCCTACGAGCAGTACTTC
TRBD1,TRBV28,-,TRBJ2-1,CASGTVYNEQFF,TGTGCCAGCGGGACAGTCTACAATGAGCAGTTCTTC
-,TRBV10-3,-,TRBJ2-1,CAIRADFYNEQFF,TGTGCCATCAGGGCGGACTTCTACAATGAGCAGTTCTTC
-,TRBV28,-,TRBJ2-1,CASSLALRYRNEQFF,TGTGCCAGCAGTCTCGCCCTCAGGTACCGCAATGAGCAGTTCTTC
-,TRBV7-7,-,TRBJ2-1,CASSLGRANNEQFF,TGTGCTAGCAGCTTAGGCAGGGCTAACAATGAGCAGTTCTTC
-,TRBV11-1,-,TRBJ2-3,CASSLSRLTDTQYF,TGTGCCAGCAGCTTATCCAGGCTCACAGATACGCAGTATTTT
-,TRBV7-9,-,TRBJ1-5,CASSLAGRGNQPQHF,TGTGCCAGCAGCTTAGCAGGGCGGGGCAATCAGCCCCAGCATTTT
-,TRBV6-4,-,TRBJ2-3,CASSDRGGNTDTQYF,TGTGCCAGCAGTGACAGGGGCGGAAACACAGATACGCAGTATTTT
TRBD1,TRBV9,-,TRBJ1-5,CASSLGDSGQPQHF,TGTGCCAGCAGCTTGGGGGACAGCGGTCAGCCCCAGCATTTT
TRBD1,TRBV6-2/TRBV6-3,-,TRBJ2-1,CASSYSGTGVRNEQFF,TGTGCCAGCAGTTACTCCGGGACAGGGGTCCGCAATGAGCAGTTCTTC
TRBD1,TRBV2,-,TRBJ1-2,CASSLTGTALGTF,TGTGCCAGCAGCCTCACCGGGACAGCCCTAGGAACCTTC
TRBD1,TRBV4-3,-,TRBJ2-7,CASSQGVGQPFGEQYF,TGCGCCAGCAGCCAAGGCGTGGGACAGCCTTTCGGCGAGCAGTACTTC
-,TRBV5-4,-,TRBJ2-1,CASSVRRAPSYNEQFF,TGTGCCAGCAGTGTGAGGCGGGCGCCCTCCTACAATGAGCAGTTCTTC
-,TRBV7-2,-,TRBJ1-2,CASSLFVRGGANYGYTF,TGTGCCAGCAGCTTATTTGTCAGGGGCGGAGCTAACTATGGCTACACCTTC
-,TRBV12-3/TRBV12-4,-,TRBJ1-2,CASSYDGGYTF,TGTGCCAGCAGTTACGATGGCGGCTACACCTTC
-,TRBV2,-,TRBJ1-1,CASSPGGSGTEAFF,TGTGCCAGCAGTCCCGGGGGGAGTGGCACTGAAGCTTTCTTT